The 27 T cell receptor beta chains below were found in one sample sequenced in a study of cytomegalovirus exposure and HLA in healthy donors. Sequenced by immunoSEQ multiplex PCR; TCRdb stores in-frame clones only, minus some. Found here are 130,000 to 150,000 clones, approximately 84% of them singletons; the top ten hold more than 1.4%. The specimen sequenced was PBMCs. The receptors were sampled from a woman aged 30 to 39 in good health and CMV-seronegative.

This clone was found many times. CDR3 region: CASSVVDYSYEQYF. CDR3 DNA sequence: TGTGCCAGCAGCGTAGTGGACTACTCCTACGAGCAGTACTTC. V usage is TRBV9 and J usage is TRBJ2-7, with D maybe TRBD2 (6 bases). Per germline, CDR1 SGDLS and CDR2 YYNGEE. The CDR3 loop spans 14 amino acids. V gave up 0 bases and J gave up 0 bases, with 7 bases separating them.

In this sample, this clone turned up a few times. This chain links TRBV30 with TRBJ1-2, with 9 bases lining up with TRBD1. The V gene's germline CDR1 is GTSNPN and CDR2 SVGIG (reference sequence). CDR3 length equals 15 residues. The V segment lost 3 bases and the J segment 2 bases; nucleotides outside the gene matches: 7. The CDR3 DNA reads TGTGCCTGGAGGGAAGGGACAGGGAAAAACTATGGCTACACCTTC. Encoded protein: CAWREGTGKNYGYTF.

This clone was recorded once. The CDR3 bases are TGTGCCAGCCGGACAGGGGGGGCGTACACTGAAGCTTTCTTT. This translates into CASRTGGAYTEAFF. This sequence joins TRBV27 and TRBJ1-1; 10 bases line up with TRBD1. CDR1 and CDR2 (germline): MNHEY, SMNVEV (reference sequence). V trimming: 8 bases; J trimming: 3 bases; junction bases outside the gene matches: 6. The CDR3 has 14 amino acids.

The gene calls are TRBV6-5 and TRBJ1-2; possible D gene TRBD1, 5 bases. The ends were cut back, 4 bases at V and 8 bases at J, with 17 bases in the middle. The CDR3 spans 14 residues. Germline V gene sequence: CDR1 MNHEY, CDR2 SVGAGI. The CDR3 DNA follows: TGTGCCAGCAGTTCTCTCCAGGGAATAAGGGGCTACACCTTC. Its translation is CASSSLQGIRGYTF.

The chain links TRBV7-3 to TRBJ2-3, with 7 bases fitting TRBD1. V trimming: 4 bases; J trimming: 1 base; junction bases outside the gene matches: 2. Germline V lookup: CDR1 SGHTA, CDR2 FQGTGA. The CDR3 covers 14 residues. The CDR3 sequence is CASSSGTGTDTQYF. DNA for the CDR3: TGTGCCAGCAGCTCCGGGACAGGCACAGATACGCAGTATTTT.

This chain connects TRBV2 to TRBJ1-2; tentative D call: TRBD1 (6 bases). CDR3 length equals 16 residues. Germline CDR1 and CDR2: SNHLY and FYNNEI. With 4 bases removed from V and 4 bases from J, the gap between germline ends came to 19 bases. The CDR3, as DNA: TGTGCCAGCAGTGCCCAACAAACAGGGATGGGCTATGGCTACACCTTC. Its translation is CASSAQQTGMGYGYTF.

The DNA for the CDR3 is TGTGCCAGTAGTACGGGATCCTATAATTCACCCCTCCACTTT. This translates into CASSTGSYNSPLHF. The V and J genes are TRBV19 and TRBJ1-6, with D uncertain. Trimming shortened V by 4 bases and J by 1 base, and 5 bases separated the two germline ends. Germline CDR1 reads LNHDA; CDR2 reads SQIVND (reference sequence). CDR3 length: 14 amino acids.

Only one count was recorded for this clone. This chain connects TRBV2 to TRBJ1-2; no reliable D call. V lost 4 bases and J 0 bases, leaving 9 bases between the germline ends. Germline V gives CDR1 SNHLY, CDR2 FYNNEI. The CDR3 has 14 residues. The CDR3 sequence: CASSATVANYGYTF. The CDR3 DNA sequence: TGTGCCAGCAGTGCTACAGTGGCTAACTATGGCTACACCTTC.

The rearrangement joins TRBV4-1 to TRBJ1-6; D not certain. The ends were cut back, 1 base at V and 8 bases at J, with 6 bases in the middle. CDR3 length equals 13 residues. CDR1 is MGHRA and CDR2 is YSYEKL in the germline V gene. As DNA, the CDR3 is TGCGCCAGCAGCCAAGTGGAGGATTCACCCCTCCACTTT. The encoded protein is CASSQVEDSPLHF.

This clone was seen only a few times. The chain links TRBV5-8 to TRBJ1-6; 11 bases are a match to TRBD1. CDR1 and CDR2 from the germline V gene are SGHTS and YDEGEE. The trim removed 6 bases at V and 7 bases at J, leaving 3 bases unmatched. The CDR3 is 14 residues long. The DNA for the CDR3 is TGTGCCAGCACCCGGGACAGGGGGAATTCACCCCTCCACTTT. It is translated as CASTRDRGNSPLHF.

This CDR3 reads CASRRRDGRTGELFF. The CDR3 nucleotides read TGTGCCAGCAGAAGGAGGGACGGTCGCACCGGGGAGCTGTTTTTT. The chain has TRBV6-5 and TRBJ2-2; maybe TRBD2 (6 bases). The CDR3 covers 15 residues. Germline V gene lookup returns CDR1 MNHEY and CDR2 SVGAGI. Trimming removed 6 bases at V and 4 bases at J, with 15 bases between.

The CDR3 protein is CSVAQYTEAFF. CDR3 coding DNA: TGCAGCGTTGCACAGTACACTGAAGCTTTCTTT. This rearrangement joins TRBV29-1 to TRBJ1-1; D gene ambiguous. The length of the CDR3 is 11 residues. V was shortened by 4 bases and J by 3 bases, with 6 bases between the two germline ends. CDR1 is SQVTM, CDR2 ANQGSEA, per germline.

This clone was counted between two and nine times. This chain connects TRBV5-6 to TRBJ1-5, with 7 bases fitting TRBD1. V was pared by 3 bases and J by 11 bases, with 8 bases of the junction left unmatched. In germline, CDR1 is SGHDT, CDR2 YYEEEE. This CDR3 has 13 amino acids. The CDR3 spells CASSSTTGLSQHF. The CDR3, as DNA: TGTGCCAGCAGCTCGACGACAGGGTTGTCCCAGCATTTT.

This clone was recorded once. The chain is built from TRBV5-4 and TRBJ1-3; tentative D call: TRBD1 (6 bases). The CDR3 is 17 residues long. The germline V and J ends were trimmed by 3 bases and 0 bases, with 16 bases remaining between them. The germline CDR1 and CDR2 sequences are SGHNT and YYREEE (reference sequence). CDR3 amino acids: CASSSAPGQGSGNTIYF. The CDR3 DNA follows: TGTGCCAGCAGCTCGGCCCCGGGACAAGGCTCTGGAAACACCATATATTTT.

The chain recombines TRBV5-8 with TRBJ1-5, with D possibly TRBD1 on 6 matching bases. Germline lookup yields CDR1 SGHTS and CDR2 YDEGEE. Trimming cost V 0 bases and J 3 bases, with 10 bases left between them. The CDR3 runs 15 residues. The CDR3 loop reads CASSLGQDPNQPQHF. CDR3 sequence (DNA): TGTGCCAGCAGCTTGGGACAGGACCCCAATCAGCCCCAGCATTTT.

This clone was counted between two and nine times. The chain links TRBV28 to TRBJ1-2; no clear D. Trimming left V 2 bases short and J 7 bases short, with 8 bases between. The germline V gene encodes CDR1 MDHEN and CDR2 SYDVKM. This CDR3 is 12 amino acids long. This chain's CDR3 is CASSLRGGGYTF. The CDR3 DNA reads as TGTGCCAGCAGTTTACGGGGAGGTGGCTACACCTTC.

This chain connects TRBV9 to TRBJ2-2; D remains ambiguous. The CDR3 sequence is 15 residues long. Deletions cut 2 bases from V and 2 bases from J, with 10 bases between. Germline V gives CDR1 SGDLS, CDR2 YYNGEE. DNA for the CDR3: TGTGCCAGCAGCGTTAACAGCCTCAACACCGGGGAGCTGTTTTTT. This translates into CASSVNSLNTGELFF.

V and J are TRBV6-6 and TRBJ2-3; tentatively, D is TRBD1 (7 bases). The germline CDR1 and CDR2 sequences are MNHNY and SVGAGI (reference sequence). The CDR3 loop spans 14 amino acids. Trimming cost V 5 bases and J 5 bases, with 14 bases left between them. For the CDR3, the DNA is TGTGCCAGCAGTACCAGGGGGGTACAAGATACGCAGTATTTT. Amino acid sequence: CASSTRGVQDTQYF.

The chain has TRBV2 and TRBJ2-5; TRBD2 aligns across 11 bases. CDR1 and CDR2 (germline): SNHLY, FYNNEI. With 5 bases clipped from V and 2 bases from J, the junction kept 7 bases outside the gene matches. The CDR3 loop spans 16 amino acids. CDR3 residues: CASSSLAGGRQETQYF. CDR3 in DNA: TGTGCCAGCAGTTCCCTAGCGGGGGGAAGGCAAGAGACCCAGTACTTC.

The rearrangement links TRBV9 to TRBJ2-2; D is possibly TRBD2 (5 bases). The CDR3 totals 14 residues. The germline CDR1 and CDR2 sequences are SGDLS and YYNGEE. V was clipped by 0 bases and J by 5 bases, with 8 bases between them. This CDR3 reads CASSVEGATGELFF. CDR3 nucleotide sequence: TGTGCCAGCAGCGTAGAGGGAGCTACCGGGGAGCTGTTTTTT. Full variable domain (remainder filled in from reference TRBV9 and TRBJ2-2): DSGVTQTPKHLITATGQRVTLRCSPRSGDLSVYWYQQSLDQGLQFLIQYYNGEERAKGNILERFSAQQFPDLHSELNLSSLELGDSALYFCASSVEGATGELFFGEGSRLTVL.

The chain joins TRBV5-4 to TRBJ2-2; 14 bases agree with TRBD2. The CDR3 covers 18 residues. The V and J ends lost 0 bases and 2 bases, in that order; junction bases with no gene match: 3. Germline CDR1 is SGHNT and CDR2 is YYREEE (reference sequence). Written as DNA, the CDR3 is TGTGCCAGCAGCTTGGGGGGACTAGCGGGGGCCAACACCGGGGAGCTGTTTTTT. Residues: CASSLGGLAGANTGELFF.

The chain carries TRBV4-3 and TRBJ1-2; possible D gene TRBD1, 5 bases. The V end lost 0 bases, the J end lost 3 bases, and 11 bases lay between the germline ends. This CDR3 spans 15 amino acids. Per the germline V gene, CDR1 is LGHNA and CDR2 is YSLEER. CDR3 nucleotide sequence: TGCGCCAGCAGCCAAGAGGCAAGGGGTGACTATGGCTACACCTTC. It translates to CASSQEARGDYGYTF.

The chain combines TRBV10-2 with TRBJ1-2; possibly TRBD1 for D (5 bases). V lost 7 bases, J lost 6 bases, and 15 bases lay in between. The CDR3 loop spans 13 amino acids. Germline V CDR1 and CDR2: WSHSY, SAAADI. This CDR3 is CASKDSKRHGYTF. The CDR3 nucleotides are TGCGCCAGCAAAGACAGTAAAAGGCATGGCTACACCTTC.

This rearrangement joins TRBV7-2 to TRBJ1-2; D is perhaps TRBD1 (6 bases). The CDR3 covers 14 residues. V was pared by 1 base and J by 4 bases, with 10 bases between. CDR1 and CDR2 (germline): SGHTA, FQGNSA. The chain's CDR3 is CASSLGTAIYGYTF. The CDR3 DNA reads TGTGCCAGCAGCTTAGGGACAGCGATCTATGGCTACACCTTC. Full variable domain (outside the CDR3, taken from reference TRBV7-2 and TRBJ1-2): GAGVSQSPSNKVTEKGKDVELRCDPISGHTALYWYRQSLGQGLEFLIYFQGNSAPDKSGLPSDRFSAERTGGSVSTLTIQRTQQEDSAVYLCASSLGTAIYGYTFGSGTRLTVV.

The rearrangement uses TRBV9 and TRBJ1-6, with 11 bases aligning to TRBD1. Germline V CDR1 and CDR2: SGDLS, YYNGEE. The CDR3 runs to 18 residues. Unmatched junction bases numbered 5, after V lost 1 base and J lost 2 bases. The CDR3 reads CASSVYPGQGAYNSPLHF. Written as DNA, the CDR3 is TGTGCCAGCAGCGTATACCCGGGACAGGGGGCCTATAATTCACCCCTCCACTTT.

The V call is TRBV5-5, the J call TRBJ1-2, with unresolved D. Trimming stripped 4 bases from V and 1 base from J, with 8 bases between. The germline V gene has CDR1 SGHKS and CDR2 YYEKEE (reference sequence). The CDR3 has 13 amino acids. CDR3 residues: CASSTGVNYGYTF. The DNA of the CDR3 is TGTGCCAGCAGCACCGGGGTTAACTATGGCTACACCTTC.

This chain links TRBV6-6 with TRBJ2-7; weak D call: TRBD2 (6 bases). Germline V gives CDR1 MNHNY, CDR2 SVGAGI (reference sequence). The CDR3 contains 15 residues. Between the trimmed V and J ends, which lost 6 bases and 1 base, there was a span of 16 bases. CDR3 protein: CASSLGTDGSYEQYF. The CDR3 coding sequence is TGTGCCAGCAGCTTGGGGACTGATGGATCCTACGAGCAGTACTTC.